The rows below give T cell receptor beta chains drawn from one sample of a study of T cell changes during pregnancy in multiple sclerosis. Profiled with immunoSEQ multiplex PCR; TCRdb holds only in-frame clones, not every one. The sample has about 73,000 clones; 80% to 95% are singletons. The sequencing used peripheral blood, collected in the third trimester of pregnancy. Receptors were obtained from a female donor in good health, enrolled as a control in a pregnancy study. CDR3s include the opening cysteine and the closing phenylalanine or tryptophan. D genes are given only for firm matches. Some rows mark clone size as missing; the rest say once, few, many or name a class of expanded clone.

v_call	clone_size	j_call	d_call	cdr3_aa	cdr3_nt
TRBV5-1	NA	TRBJ2-1	TRBD2	CASSLGLADGLGNEQFF	TGCGCCAGCAGCTTGGGACTAGCGGACGGATTGGGGAATGAGCAGTTCTTC
TRBV18	NA	TRBJ1-3	TRBD1	CASSKTGQGGLRRNTIYF	TGTGCCAGCTCAAAGACGGGACAGGGAGGCCTACGTCGAAACACCATATATTTT
TRBV7-9	few	TRBJ2-7	NA	CASSLDRASEQYF	TGTGCCAGCAGCTTAGACAGGGCATCCGAGCAGTACTTC
TRBV28	NA	TRBJ2-6	NA	CATPVFSGANVLTF	TGTGCCACCCCGGTTTTTTCTGGGGCCAACGTCCTGACTTTC
TRBV28	NA	TRBJ1-4	TRBD1	CASSPPGTGRYDEKLFF	TGTGCCAGCAGTCCTCCCGGGACAGGGAGGTATGATGAAAAACTGTTTTTT
TRBV18	NA	TRBJ1-6	NA	CASSLGTSSYNSPLHF	TGTGCCAGCTCACTGGGCACCAGCTCCTATAATTCACCCCTCCACTTT
TRBV9	NA	TRBJ1-2	TRBD1	CASSANTGGAYENGYTF	TGTGCCAGCAGCGCGAACACAGGGGGCGCGTATGAGAATGGCTACACCTTC
TRBV9	NA	TRBJ2-3	TRBD2	CASSVASGSAASSDTQYF	TGTGCCAGCAGCGTAGCTAGCGGGAGTGCGGCTAGCTCAGATACGCAGTATTTT
TRBV28	NA	TRBJ2-2	NA	CASSLQAGELFF	TGTGCCAGCAGTCTTCAGGCCGGGGAGCTGTTTTTT
TRBV10-1	NA	TRBJ2-1	TRBD2	CASSESQERGTYNEQFF	TGCGCCAGCAGTGAGTCCCAAGAGCGGGGAACCTACAATGAGCAGTTCTTC
TRBV6-1	NA	TRBJ1-5	NA	CASRPYRVNQPQHF	TGTGCCAGCAGGCCGTACAGGGTTAATCAGCCCCAGCATTTT
TRBV4-2	NA	TRBJ1-1	NA	CASSQAGWGESSAFF	TGTGCCAGCAGCCAAGCCGGATGGGGAGAGTCTTCAGCTTTCTTT
TRBV28	NA	TRBJ1-4	NA	CASRDSSNEKLFF	TGTGCCAGCAGGGACAGCTCTAATGAAAAACTGTTTTTT
TRBV19	NA	TRBJ1-5	NA	CASSIAVSGYQPQHF	TGTGCCAGTAGTATTGCGGTGTCCGGCTATCAGCCCCAGCATTTT
TRBV28	NA	TRBJ1-1	NA	CASCRGGRATEAFF	TGTGCCAGCTGTAGGGGGGGGCGGGCCACTGAAGCTTTCTTT
TRBV7-2	NA	TRBJ1-5	TRBD1	CASSPLQGVNQPQHF	TGTGCCAGCAGCCCGTTACAGGGGGTTAATCAGCCCCAGCATTTT
TRBV5-5	once	TRBJ1-5	TRBD1	CASSITGQGYSNQPQHF	TGTGCCAGCAGCATAACGGGACAGGGCTATAGCAATCAGCCCCAGCATTTT
TRBV29-1	NA	TRBJ2-7	NA	CSVGQATYEQYF	TGCAGCGTTGGGCAGGCTACCTACGAGCAGTACTTC
TRBV7-6	NA	TRBJ1-3	NA	CASSPTGSGNTIYF	TGTGCCAGCAGCCCGACGGGCTCTGGAAACACCATATATTTT
TRBV15	NA	TRBJ2-7	TRBD1	CATSARDRAYEQYF	TGTGCCACCAGCGCCCGGGACAGGGCTTACGAGCAGTACTTC
TRBV18	NA	TRBJ2-6	TRBD1	CASSPTGVGGANVLTF	TGTGCCAGCTCACCAACAGGGGTCGGTGGGGCCAACGTCCTGACTTTC
TRBV6-6	NA	TRBJ2-1	TRBD1	CASSLSTGTYNEQFF	TGTGCCAGCAGCTTATCGACAGGGACCTACAATGAGCAGTTCTTC
TRBV21-1	once	TRBJ2-3	NA	CARRWDRRSTDTQYF	TGTGCCAGGAGATGGGACAGGCGGAGCACAGATACGCAGTATTTT
TRBV4-2	NA	TRBJ1-2	NA	CASSPSGGLRGYTF	TGTGCCAGCAGCCCTTCCGGGGGATTGAGGGGCTACACCTTC
TRBV11-2	NA	TRBJ2-3	NA	CASSPRSWVSLGDTQYF	TGTGCCAGCAGCCCACGTAGCTGGGTTAGTTTAGGAGATACGCAGTATTTT
TRBV10-2	NA	TRBJ2-5	TRBD2	CASSEGGSGETQYF	TGCGCCAGCAGTGAGGGCGGGAGCGGTGAGACCCAGTACTTC
TRBV28	NA	TRBJ2-7	NA	CASSLWTPEDVSYEQYF	TGTGCCAGCAGTTTATGGACACCGGAAGATGTCTCCTACGAGCAGTACTTC
TRBV6-5	NA	TRBJ1-3	NA	CASIESSGNTIYF	TGTGCCAGCATCGAGAGCTCTGGAAACACCATATATTTT
TRBV7-8	NA	TRBJ2-2	NA	CASSRFRLGDTGELFF	TGTGCCAGCAGCCGGTTCCGGCTAGGGGACACCGGGGAGCTGTTTTTT
TRBV15	once	TRBJ1-1	TRBD1	CATSRDRTGGTEAFF	TGTGCCACCAGCAGAGATCGAACAGGGGGCACTGAAGCTTTCTTT
TRBV7-2	NA	TRBJ2-1	NA	CASSLGYAGNYNEQFF	TGTGCCAGCAGCTTAGGGTACGCGGGGAATTACAATGAGCAGTTCTTC
TRBV6-4	NA	TRBJ1-2	TRBD1	CASSETGDYGYTF	TGTGCCAGCAGTGAAACAGGGGACTATGGCTACACCTTC
TRBV7-9	NA	TRBJ1-1	NA	CASTLRTEAFF	TGTGCCAGCACCCTCCGCACTGAAGCTTTCTTT
TRBV20-1	NA	TRBJ1-2	TRBD1	CSARDRNGYTF	TGCAGTGCGAGGGACAGGAATGGCTACACCTTC
TRBV4-3	NA	TRBJ1-5	TRBD1	CASSQGTGQPQHF	TGCGCCAGCAGCCAAGGGACAGGCCAGCCCCAGCATTTT
TRBV19	NA	TRBJ1-4	TRBD1	CASSSSPSGTGSEKLFF	TGTGCCAGTAGTTCGAGCCCCTCCGGGACAGGGAGCGAAAAACTGTTTTTT
TRBV19	NA	TRBJ2-3	TRBD2	CASSRLAGDRTDTQYF	TGTGCCAGTAGTAGGCTAGCGGGAGACCGCACAGATACGCAGTATTTT
TRBV7-9	NA	TRBJ2-1	TRBD1	CASSYPSLPTGVENNEQFF	TGTGCCAGCAGCTACCCATCCTTACCTACAGGGGTTGAGAACAATGAGCAGTTCTTC
TRBV5-4	NA	TRBJ2-6	TRBD1	CASSLGGRGHGANVLTF	TGTGCCAGCAGCTTGGGCGGCAGGGGGCATGGGGCCAACGTCCTGACTTTC
TRBV4-3	NA	TRBJ1-4	NA	CASSHWTANSEKLFF	TGCGCCAGCAGCCATTGGACAGCCAACTCCGAAAAACTGTTTTTT
TRBV28	NA	TRBJ2-2	NA	CASRLNTGELFF	TGTGCCAGCAGACTTAACACCGGGGAGCTGTTTTTT